These 5 T cell receptor beta chains were sequenced from one sample in a study of control samples from healthy donors and cancer patients. Clones were sequenced by immunoSEQ multiplex PCR, and TCRdb holds only the in-frame ones, with some missing. The sample contains about 51,000 clones, about four fifths of which appear only once. Material for sequencing was blood. The receptors were gathered from a man between 70 and 80 years old in good health.

Of note for this clone: The junction shows a germline mismatch at one end, possibly a read error. The chain employs TRBV6-2 or TRBV6-3 and TRBJ1-1; D call uncertain. This CDR3 has 13 residues. CDR1 MNHEY and CDR2 SVGEGT come from the germline V gene. CDR3 sequence reads: CASSYSARGEGFF. Here the CDR3 DNA reads TGTGCCAGCAGTTACTCTGCCCGGGGAGAAGGTTTCTTT.

The chain has TRBV5-1 and TRBJ2-1; D is uncertain. Trimming pared 0 bases from V and 1 base from J, leaving 11 bases between. This CDR3 has 16 amino acids. From germline, CDR1 is SGHRS and CDR2 YFSETQ. CDR3 nucleotides: TGCGCCAGCAGCTTGGATGTCGGCCTATCCTACAATGAGCAGTTCTTC. This codes for CASSLDVGLSYNEQFF.

The V call is TRBV2, the J call TRBJ1-5; weak D call: TRBD1 (5 bases). V was shortened by 4 bases and J by 6 bases, with 10 bases between the two germline ends. The germline CDR1 and CDR2 sequences are SNHLY and FYNNEI. The CDR3 covers 13 residues. In nucleotides, the CDR3 is TGTGCCAGCAGTGTTGGGGGGAGTCAGCCCCAGCATTTT. This sequence encodes CASSVGGSQPQHF.

This chain connects TRBV24-1 to TRBJ1-4; no firm D call. Germline V lookup: CDR1 KGHDR, CDR2 SFDVKD. The CDR3 extends over 16 amino acids. Trimming shortened V by 4 bases and J by 8 bases, and 19 bases separated the two germline ends. The DNA for the CDR3 is TGTGCCACCAGTGACCACCCCGGCAGGCGTCGGGAAAAACTGTTTTTT. This translates into CATSDHPGRRREKLFF.

The chain carries TRBV6-2 or TRBV6-3 and TRBJ2-3; the match to TRBD1 covers 7 bases. The germline V gene has CDR1 MNHEY and CDR2 SVGEGT. This CDR3 has 17 amino acids. V shed 5 bases, J shed 2 bases, and the junction held 13 bases outside the gene matches. Written as DNA, the CDR3 is TGTGCCAGCAGTCCCCTAGTTGGAGGACAGGACACAGATACGCAGTATTTT. This encodes CASSPLVGGQDTDTQYF.